Listed below are T cell receptor beta chains from one sample, sequenced in a study of shared clonotypes between healthy human individuals. Data came from immunoSEQ multiplex PCR; TCRdb stores just in-frame clones and leaves some out. Among fewer than 600,000 clones listed, around 75% were seen once. The sequencing sample was made of PBMCs. These receptors all come from a middle-aged woman in good health. Some clones in this sample may be carry-over from other donors' samples. Both conserved end residues are part of each CDR3. D genes are given only for firm matches. Size values are once, few and many counts, or a class for expanded clones, and some rows have none.

V	size	J	length	D	CDR3	DNA
TRBV18	.	TRBJ2-5	17	.	CASSPTSIVGGGETQYF	TGTGCCAGCTCACCAACCTCCATTGTAGGGGGAGGCGAGACCCAGTACTTC
TRBV7-9	.	TRBJ2-2	14	.	CASSWGPALGELFF	TGTGCCAGCAGCTGGGGACCGGCCCTTGGGGAGCTGTTTTTT
TRBV19	.	TRBJ2-3	13	.	CASSMQGSDTQYF	TGTGCCAGTAGTATGCAGGGGTCAGATACGCAGTATTTT
TRBV7-2	.	TRBJ2-1	14	TRBD1	CASSRQGVYNEQFF	TGTGCCAGCAGTCGACAGGGGGTCTACAATGAGCAGTTCTTC
TRBV5-4	.	TRBJ2-7	14	TRBD1	CASRGDRGPLEQYF	TGTGCCAGCAGGGGGGACAGGGGGCCTTTAGAGCAGTACTTC
TRBV9	.	TRBJ1-4	14	TRBD1	CASSPDRSRAKLFF	TGTGCCAGCAGCCCGGACAGGTCTCGCGCAAAACTGTTTTTT
TRBV7-2	.	TRBJ2-5	15	TRBD2	CASSSGLAGAGTQYF	TGTGCCAGCAGCTCGGGACTAGCGGGGGCCGGGACCCAGTACTTC
TRBV28	.	TRBJ1-3	14	.	CASRSGVAGNTIYF	TGTGCCAGCAGGTCGGGGGTGGCTGGAAACACCATATATTTT
TRBV19	many	TRBJ1-5	12	.	CASSIPSQPQHF	TGTGCCAGTAGTATCCCCTCTCAGCCCCAGCATTTT
TRBV6-1	.	TRBJ2-2	14	.	CAISGLSNTGELFF	TGTGCCATTTCAGGGCTTTCGAACACCGGGGAGCTGTTTTTT
TRBV15	.	TRBJ1-1	14	.	CATSRSGDYTEAFF	TGTGCCACCAGCAGATCCGGGGACTACACTGAAGCTTTCTTT
TRBV21-1	.	TRBJ1-2	17	.	CASSRDKFPGQGCGYTF	TGTGCCAGCAGCAGGGATAAGTTTCCGGGACAGGGTTGCGGCTACACCTTC
TRBV28	.	TRBJ1-4	16	TRBD1	CASSLPTGAGNEKLFF	TGTGCCAGCAGTTTACCGACAGGGGCTGGTAATGAAAAACTGTTTTTT
TRBV5-4	.	TRBJ2-7	15	.	CASSLVDRSSYEQYF	TGTGCCAGCAGCTTAGTGGACAGAAGCTCCTACGAGCAGTACTTC
TRBV7-4	.	TRBJ2-7	14	TRBD1	CASSTQGARIEQYF	TGTGCCAGCAGCACACAGGGGGCGCGAATCGAGCAGTACTTC
TRBV29-1	.	TRBJ1-4	13	.	CSVEFGPNEKLFF	TGCAGCGTTGAATTCGGGCCTAATGAAAAACTGTTTTTT